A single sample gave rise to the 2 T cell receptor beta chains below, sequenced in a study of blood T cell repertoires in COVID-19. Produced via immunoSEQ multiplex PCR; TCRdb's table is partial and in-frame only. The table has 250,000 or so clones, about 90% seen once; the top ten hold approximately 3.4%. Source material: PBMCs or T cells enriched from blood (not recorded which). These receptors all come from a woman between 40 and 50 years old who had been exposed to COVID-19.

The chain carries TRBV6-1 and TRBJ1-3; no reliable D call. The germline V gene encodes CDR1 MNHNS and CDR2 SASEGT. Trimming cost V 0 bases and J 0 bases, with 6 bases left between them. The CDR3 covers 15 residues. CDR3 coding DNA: TGTGCCAGCAGTGAAGCTGTACTCTCTGGAAACACCATATATTTT. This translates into CASSEAVLSGNTIYF.

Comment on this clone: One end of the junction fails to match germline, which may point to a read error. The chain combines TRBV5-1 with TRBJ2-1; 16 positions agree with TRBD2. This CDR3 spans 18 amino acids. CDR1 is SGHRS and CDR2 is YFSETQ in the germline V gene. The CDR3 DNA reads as TGTGCCAGCAGCTTGGGGACTAGCGGGAGGGCCCCTGGTGGTGAGCAGTTCTTC. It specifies CASSLGTSGRAPGGEQFF. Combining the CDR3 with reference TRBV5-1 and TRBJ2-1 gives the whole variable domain KAGVTQTPRYLIKTRGQQVTLSCSPISGHRSVSWYQQTPGQGLQFLFEYFSETQRNKGNFPGRFSGRQFSNSRSEMNVSTLELGDSALYLCASSLGTSGRAPGGEQFFGPGTRLTVL.